This record covers a single T cell receptor (beta chain). Authors' data handling: Nucleated cell number was recorded as an estimate derived from reference gene primer amplification. Sequencing was performed with immunoSEQ multiplex PCR; in TCRdb, only in-frame clones are kept and a portion is missing. The V and J calls and clone size were taken over from that table, and D and trimming were inferred from the DNA. This repertoire shows some 180,000 clones, 70% to 85% found once; its top ten account for about 12%. The CDR3 totals 15 residues. Germline V gives CDR1 SGHRS, CDR2 YFSETQ. V was shortened by 2 bases and J by 4 bases, with 13 bases between the two germline ends. This specimen comes from a study of blood T cell repertoires in COVID-19. The wider study: The United States, Italy and Spain provided the acute and convalescent COVID-19 samples. The analysed material was cDNA or gDNA that came from T cells, B-cell-depleted T cells, or PBMCs.

Sequenced input: peripheral blood. V gene TRBV5-1 combines with J gene TRBJ1-3, with D maybe TRBD1 (6 bases). The sequence came from a human donor in a cohort sampled during active COVID-19. The CDR3 loop is CASSFNTGPGNTIYF. The CDR3 bases are TGCGCCAGCAGCTTTAATACAGGGCCCGGAAACACCATATATTTT.